Listed here are 8 T cell receptor beta chains from one sample, sequenced in a study of OX40 agonist ivuxolimab in advanced cancers. Sequencing was performed with immunoSEQ multiplex PCR; in TCRdb, only in-frame clones are kept and a portion is missing. The table lists approximately 90,000 clones, 70% to 90% of them singletons. The specimen comprised CD4+ or CD8+ T cells sorted from blood, sampled in a trial of the OX40 agonist ivuxolimab. The receptors come from an adult with an advanced solid tumor such as melanoma, head and neck, liver or kidney cancer.

The chain carries TRBV29-1 and TRBJ2-3, with D possibly matching TRBD1 (5 bases). The CDR3 covers 11 residues. CDR1 is SQVTM, CDR2 ANQGSEA, per germline. V was cut by 6 bases and J by 7 bases, with 11 bases left in between. CDR3 bases: TGCAGCGTGGGGCCACTCAATACGCAGTATTTT. Translated, it gives CSVGPLNTQYF.

V is TRBV18 and J is TRBJ1-5; D is ambiguous. CDR3 length: 14 amino acids. CDR1 KGHSH and CDR2 LQKENI come from the germline V gene. Deletions cut 3 bases from V and 9 bases from J, with 15 bases between. CDR3 sequence reads: CASSPQEERGPQHF. The CDR3 DNA reads TGTGCCAGCTCACCTCAGGAGGAAAGAGGGCCCCAGCATTTT.

The rearrangement uses TRBV4-1 and TRBJ2-1; the D gene is possibly TRBD1 (7 bases). Germline V gives CDR1 MGHRA, CDR2 YSYEKL. The ends were cut back, 8 bases at V and 5 bases at J, with 16 bases in the middle. The CDR3 runs to 14 residues. Here the CDR3 reads CASEPGGLDNEQFF. The CDR3, as DNA: TGCGCCAGCGAACCAGGGGGGTTGGACAATGAGCAGTTCTTC.

The chain combines TRBV13 with TRBJ2-2; D is perhaps TRBD1 (6 bases). This CDR3 region has 17 residues. The V gene lost 1 base and the J gene lost 3 bases, with 15 bases spanning the gap. Germline loops: CDR1 PRHDT, CDR2 FYEKMQ (reference sequence). The CDR3 is CASSLEALTGYTGELFF. The CDR3 DNA is TGTGCCAGCAGCTTAGAAGCATTGACAGGTTACACCGGGGAGCTGTTTTTT. Filled out from reference TRBV13 and TRBJ2-2, the complete variable domain reads AAGVIQSPRHLIKEKRETATLKCYPIPRHDTVYWYQQGPGQDPQFLISFYEKMQSDKGSIPDRFSAQQFSDYHSELNMSSLELGDSALYFCASSLEALTGYTGELFFGEGSRLTVL.

In the case of this clone: The same CDR3 arises from other DNA sequences in this sample as well. V and J are TRBV7-2 and TRBJ1-1, with D perhaps matching TRBD1 (5 bases). This CDR3 is 13 amino acids long. The V end lost 2 bases, the J end lost 1 base, and 5 bases lay between the germline ends. The germline V gene encodes CDR1 SGHTA and CDR2 FQGNSA. CDR3 nucleotides: TGTGCCAGCAGCTTAAGGGGGAACACTGAAGCTTTCTTT. Its translation is CASSLRGNTEAFF.

This chain connects TRBV7-9 to TRBJ1-3; D not resolved. Between the trimmed V and J ends, which lost 1 base and 0 bases, there was a span of 7 bases. The V gene's germline CDR1 is SEHNR and CDR2 FQNEAQ (reference sequence). The CDR3 extends over 15 amino acids. The CDR3, as DNA: TGTGCCAGCAGCTTAGAGGGAGGCTCTGGAAACACCATATATTTT. Translating gives CASSLEGGSGNTIYF.

The J gene is TRBJ2-5, the V gene TRBV6-1; D remains unclear. There are 12 residues in the CDR3. With 8 bases removed from V and 2 bases from J, the gap between germline ends came to 9 bases. CDR1 and CDR2 from the germline V gene are MNHNS and SASEGT. The CDR3 region is CASLWVQETQYF. Written as DNA, the CDR3 is TGTGCCAGCTTGTGGGTTCAAGAGACCCAGTACTTC.

The V and J genes are TRBV6-1 and TRBJ2-7; 8 bases map to TRBD1. The CDR3 totals 14 residues. Germline V gives CDR1 MNHNS, CDR2 SASEGT. The J segment lost 5 bases and the V segment lost 4 bases, leaving 7 bases of the junction unmatched. The DNA for the CDR3 is TGTGCCAGCAGTGTCGGGACAGGAGGCGACGAGCAGTACTTC. This sequence encodes CASSVGTGGDEQYF.